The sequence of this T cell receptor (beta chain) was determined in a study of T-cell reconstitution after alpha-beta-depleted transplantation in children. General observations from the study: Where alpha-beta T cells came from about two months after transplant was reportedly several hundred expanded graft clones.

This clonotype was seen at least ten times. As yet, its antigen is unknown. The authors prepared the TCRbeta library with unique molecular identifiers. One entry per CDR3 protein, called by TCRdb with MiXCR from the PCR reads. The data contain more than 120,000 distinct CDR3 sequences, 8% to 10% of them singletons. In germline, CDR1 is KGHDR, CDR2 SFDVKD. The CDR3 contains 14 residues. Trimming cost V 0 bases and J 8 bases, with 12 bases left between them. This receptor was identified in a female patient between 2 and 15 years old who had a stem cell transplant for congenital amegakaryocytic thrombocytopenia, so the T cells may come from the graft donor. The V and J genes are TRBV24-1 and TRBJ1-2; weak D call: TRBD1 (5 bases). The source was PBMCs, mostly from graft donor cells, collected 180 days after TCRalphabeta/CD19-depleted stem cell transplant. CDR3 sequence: CATSDLTEGRGYTF. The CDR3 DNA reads TGTGCCACCAGTGATTTGACCGAGGGGCGAGGCTACACCTTC.